This TCR beta chain was recovered during a study of cytomegalovirus exposure and HLA in healthy donors. Comment on this clone: Antigen unknown.

The study, taken as a whole, reports: TCR beta chains numbering some 150 were designated cytomegalovirus-associated.

Each donor was healthy, and each was a bone marrow donor. Whereas donors were nominally healthy upon sampling, unrecorded immune exposures were probable. There are 13 residues in the CDR3. Per the germline V gene, CDR1 is MGHDK and CDR2 is SYGVNS. Primers included in the PCR were 60 Vbeta and 13 Jbeta primers. The data were produced by immunoSEQ multiplex PCR, yet TCRdb's version contains in-frame clones alone and is incomplete. This table holds 120,000 or so clones, roughly four fifths found once. V and J are TRBV25-1 and TRBJ1-3; 7 nucleotides agree with TRBD1. The origin of this receptor is a male donor in good health and CMV-seropositive. Sequencing was carried out using PBMCs. The CDR3 sequence: CGQGASSGNTIYF. The CDR3 nucleotides are TGTGGACAGGGCGCGAGCTCTGGAAACACCATATATTTT.